Listed below are T cell receptor beta chains from one sample, sequenced in a study of cytomegalovirus exposure and HLA in healthy donors. Libraries were prepared by immunoSEQ multiplex PCR; TCRdb keeps only in-frame clonotypes and omits some of them. The table records approximately 170,000 clones, 76% of them present only once. Sequenced material: PBMCs. The source is a female donor in good health and CMV-seronegative. Each CDR3 is given with its conserved first and last residue. D genes are given only for firm matches. Size is omitted from some rows. Given values are once, few, many or a class for expanded clones.

j_call: TRBJ1-1; v_call: TRBV6-5; d_call: TRBD1; clone_size: once; cdr3_nt: TGTGCCAGCGTCACGACCGGACAGGGGACTGAAGCTTTCTTT; cdr3_aa: CASVTTGQGTEAFF
j_call: TRBJ1-1; v_call: TRBV7-2; d_call: .; clone_size: .; cdr3_nt: TGTGCCAGCAGCACCCCTGGGGGCTCAACGAACACTGAAGCTTTCTTT; cdr3_aa: CASSTPGGSTNTEAFF
j_call: TRBJ2-1; v_call: TRBV11-1; d_call: .; clone_size: few; cdr3_nt: TGTGCCAGCAGCTTAGATAAATTGGCTGAGCAGTTCTTC; cdr3_aa: CASSLDKLAEQFF
j_call: TRBJ2-1; v_call: TRBV7-8; d_call: TRBD2; clone_size: few; cdr3_nt: TGTGCCAGCAGCCCCCGCTCCGGGGGGAGCTCCTACAATGAGCAGTTCTTC; cdr3_aa: CASSPRSGGSSYNEQFF
j_call: TRBJ1-5; v_call: TRBV6-5; d_call: TRBD1; clone_size: .; cdr3_nt: TGTGCCAGCAGGGACAGGGTTTGGCGCAATCAGCCCCAGCATTTT; cdr3_aa: CASRDRVWRNQPQHF
j_call: TRBJ2-3; v_call: TRBV11-2; d_call: TRBD2; clone_size: .; cdr3_nt: TGTGCCAGCAACCCGAGACTAGCGGGGGGAAGCACAGATACGCAGTATTTT; cdr3_aa: CASNPRLAGGSTDTQYF
j_call: TRBJ2-6; v_call: TRBV7-9; d_call: TRBD1; clone_size: .; cdr3_nt: TGTGCCACAGGGACAGCCTCTGGGGCCAACGTCCTGACTTTC; cdr3_aa: CATGTASGANVLTF
j_call: TRBJ2-7; v_call: TRBV30; d_call: .; clone_size: .; cdr3_nt: TGTGCCTGGAGTGCTAAAGGTGGACGGGACTACGAGCAGTACTTC; cdr3_aa: CAWSAKGGRDYEQYF
j_call: TRBJ1-5; v_call: TRBV18; d_call: .; clone_size: .; cdr3_nt: TGTGCCAGCTCACCCCCAAATCACAATCAGCCCCAGCATTTT; cdr3_aa: CASSPPNHNQPQHF
j_call: TRBJ2-2; v_call: TRBV11-3; d_call: .; clone_size: few; cdr3_nt: TGTGCCAGCAGCCCGCGAGGCAACGGGGAGCTGTTTTTT; cdr3_aa: CASSPRGNGELFF
j_call: TRBJ2-7; v_call: TRBV7-2; d_call: .; clone_size: .; cdr3_nt: TGTGCCAGCAGCACCCCGGGTTCCAGCTCCTACGAGCAGTACTTC; cdr3_aa: CASSTPGSSSYEQYF
j_call: TRBJ2-5; v_call: TRBV7-6; d_call: .; clone_size: .; cdr3_nt: TGTGCCAGCAGCTCCGGATGGGGTCAGGGGAAGACCCAGTACTTC; cdr3_aa: CASSSGWGQGKTQYF
j_call: TRBJ2-5; v_call: TRBV7-2; d_call: TRBD2; clone_size: .; cdr3_nt: TGTGCCAGCGCCCGGCGTGTAGCGGGGGAGACCCAGTACTTC; cdr3_aa: CASARRVAGETQYF
j_call: TRBJ1-1; v_call: TRBV7-2; d_call: TRBD1; clone_size: .; cdr3_nt: TGTGCCAGCAGCTTAGCGGGGACAGCTAGGGGTGAAGCTTTCTTT; cdr3_aa: CASSLAGTARGEAFF
j_call: TRBJ1-4; v_call: TRBV4-2; d_call: TRBD1; clone_size: .; cdr3_nt: TGTGCCAGCAGCCAACCCGGGACAGGGCAGGAAAAACTGTTTTTT; cdr3_aa: CASSQPGTGQEKLFF
j_call: TRBJ1-2; v_call: TRBV7-2; d_call: TRBD1; clone_size: .; cdr3_nt: TGTGCCAGCAGCTTAGGGGGACAGGGATATGGCTACACCTTC; cdr3_aa: CASSLGGQGYGYTF
j_call: TRBJ1-3; v_call: TRBV28; d_call: TRBD1; clone_size: .; cdr3_nt: TGTGCCACCCGACAGGGAACTATCTCTGGAAACACCATATATTTT; cdr3_aa: CATRQGTISGNTIYF
j_call: TRBJ1-6; v_call: TRBV27; d_call: .; clone_size: .; cdr3_nt: TGTGCCAGCAGCTCGTATAAGACAGTGTCAAATTCACCCCTCCACTTT; cdr3_aa: CASSSYKTVSNSPLHF
j_call: TRBJ2-7; v_call: TRBV2; d_call: .; clone_size: few; cdr3_nt: TGTGCCAGCAGTGCTGTAAAAAGCGGGGAGCAGTACTTC; cdr3_aa: CASSAVKSGEQYF
j_call: TRBJ1-5; v_call: TRBV2; d_call: TRBD1; clone_size: .; cdr3_nt: TGTGCCAGCAGTCGACAGGGAGAGGTTGAGCCCCAGCATTTT; cdr3_aa: CASSRQGEVEPQHF
j_call: TRBJ1-1; v_call: TRBV28; d_call: TRBD1; clone_size: .; cdr3_nt: TGTGCCAGCAGAACCCAGGGGGCGCCCACTGAAGCTTTCTTT; cdr3_aa: CASRTQGAPTEAFF
j_call: TRBJ2-3; v_call: TRBV4-2; d_call: TRBD2; clone_size: .; cdr3_nt: TGTGCCAGCAGCCAAGATATCTCAGCGGGAGGGCACACAGATACGCAGTATTTT; cdr3_aa: CASSQDISAGGHTDTQYF